This TCR beta chain was identified during a study of early T cells in non-severe SARS-CoV-2 infection. In the study overall: Bulk RNA taken from unsorted whole blood was sequenced, leaving chains unpaired.

Via MiXCR, TCRdb re-called the 5' RACE reads, giving one row per CDR3 protein. The data contain 55,000 or so distinct CDR3 sequences, 11% of them singletons. V lost 7 bases and J lost 0, with 12 bases in between. Germline lookup yields CDR1 SNHLY and CDR2 FYNNEI. This CDR3 is 14 amino acids long. The chain couples TRBV2 to TRBJ1-1; possible D gene TRBD1, 5 bases. The origin of this receptor is an adult who was a healthcare worker with PCR-confirmed SARS-CoV-2 infection or an uninfected control (not recorded which). The material sequenced was whole blood. CDR3 sequence reads: CASTGDSLNTEAFF. For the CDR3, the DNA is TGTGCCAGCACAGGAGACAGCCTGAACACTGAAGCTTTCTTT.